This passage covers 32 T cell receptor beta chains from one sample sequenced in a study of Graves' ophthalmopathy and Graves' hyperthyroidism. Amplified TCR beta CDR3 regions were obtained using RNA transcripts as template. First-round RT-PCR relied on HTBI primers, and a second-round multiplex PCR came next. TCRdb reprocessed the multiplex PCR reads with MiXCR, giving one entry per CDR3 protein. Here the sample spans about 380,000 distinct CDR3 sequences, roughly 15% being singletons. Sequencing input: peripheral blood. The receptors were gathered from a woman aged 18-30 years with stable Graves' hyperthyroidism.

This clonotype was observed a few times. The chain combines TRBV4-2 with TRBJ1-2; D call uncertain. Trimming took off 1 base at V and 8 bases at J, with 20 bases between the two ends. This CDR3 has 16 residues. Germline CDR1 reads LGHNA; CDR2 reads YNFKEQ. CDR3 in amino acids: CASSQVVWEASRGYTF. CDR3 coding DNA: TGTGCCAGCAGCCAAGTAGTTTGGGAAGCATCCAGGGGCTACACCTTC.

This chain uses TRBV6-2 or TRBV6-3 with TRBJ2-4, with 11 nucleotides matching TRBD2. There are 13 residues in the CDR3. V was clipped by 7 bases and J by 15 bases; unmatched bases: 11. Germline V gene sequence: CDR1 MNHEY, CDR2 SVGEGT. CDR3 residues: CASTPGGLAVRYF. The CDR3 DNA reads TGTGCCAGCACCCCGGGGGGACTAGCGGTCAGGTACTTC.

This clonotype was seen at least ten times. The J gene is TRBJ1-2, the V gene TRBV12-3 or TRBV12-4; 7 positions match TRBD1. The CDR3 totals 16 residues. Trimming removed 5 bases from V and 4 bases from J; junction bases left unmatched: 13. The CDR3 DNA reads TGTGCCAGCAGTAGGACAGGCTTGGTGGATACCTATGGCTACACCTTC. It translates to CASSRTGLVDTYGYTF.

The chain links TRBV10-1 to TRBJ2-5, with D hard to call. V lost 4 bases to trimming and J lost 2 bases, with 11 bases between them. The CDR3 is 14 residues long. CDR1 and CDR2 (germline): WNHNN, SYGVQD (reference sequence). The CDR3 here is CASSATPLQETQYF. DNA of the CDR3: TGCGCCAGCAGTGCAACGCCGCTACAAGAGACCCAGTACTTC.

V and J are TRBV5-1 and TRBJ2-4; 7 nucleotides align to TRBD2. The CDR3 loop spans 14 amino acids. V trimming: 2 bases; J trimming: 5 bases; junction bases outside the gene matches: 4. The germline gives CDR1 SGHRS, CDR2 YFSETQ. For the CDR3, the DNA is TGCGCCAGCAGCTTCACGGGGGGAGAAAACATTCAGTACTTC. Encoded protein: CASSFTGGENIQYF.

This clonotype was observed at least ten times. CDR3 amino acids: CASSQVLAGTFDEQYF. Here the CDR3 DNA reads TGTGCCAGCAGCCAAGTGCTAGCGGGGACATTTGACGAGCAGTACTTC. V usage is TRBV3-1 and J usage is TRBJ2-7, with 9 bases matching TRBD2. This CDR3 region has 16 residues. Germline CDR1 reads LGHDT; CDR2 reads YNNKEL (reference sequence). V trimming: 1 base; J trimming: 5 bases; junction bases outside the gene matches: 9.

The rearrangement joins TRBV2 to TRBJ2-5; the D is unclear. The CDR3 length is 12 residues. The germline V gene has CDR1 SNHLY and CDR2 FYNNEI. V lost 2 bases, J lost 5 bases, and 6 bases lay in between. As DNA, the CDR3 is TGTGCCAGCAGTGAATTGGATGAGACCCAGTACTTC. Its protein product is CASSELDETQYF. The whole variable domain, filled in from reference TRBV2 and TRBJ2-5, reads EPEVTQTPSHQVTQMGQEVILRCVPISNHLYFYWYRQILGQKVEFLVSFYNNEISEKSEIFDDQFSVERPDGSNFTLKIRSTKLEDSAMYFCASSELDETQYFGPGTRLLVL.

The chain is built from TRBV5-1 and TRBJ1-1, with D hard to call. The CDR3 is made up of 14 amino acids. With 0 bases removed from V and 3 bases from J, the gap between germline ends came to 9 bases. CDR1 and CDR2 from the germline V gene are SGHRS and YFSETQ. The CDR3 here is CASSLAGWDTEAFF. CDR3 DNA: TGCGCCAGCAGCTTGGCCGGATGGGACACTGAAGCTTTCTTT.

The table lists this clonotype with many counts. The chain combines TRBV6-1 with TRBJ1-2; the match to TRBD1 covers 8 bases. J lost 14 bases, V lost 4 bases, and 9 bases had no gene match. Per germline, CDR1 MNHNS and CDR2 SASEGT. The CDR3 consists of 12 residues. The CDR3 reads CASSGTGLESTF. As DNA, the CDR3 is TGTGCCAGCAGTGGGACAGGGCTCGAGTCTACCTTC.

This clonotype was counted a few times. The chain carries TRBV24-1 and TRBJ2-1; the D gene is possibly TRBD1 (6 bases). CDR1 is KGHDR, CDR2 SFDVKD, per germline. The V and J ends lost 2 bases and 8 bases respectively, with 18 bases between them. This CDR3 has 16 residues. CDR3 DNA: TGTGCCACCAGTGATTCCACAGGGAACTTAATCTATGAGCAGTTCTTC. Translation gives CATSDSTGNLIYEQFF.

This clonotype was seen repeatedly, ten times or more. The rearrangement joins TRBV7-2 to TRBJ1-6; 9 bases fit TRBD1. Germline CDR1 reads SGHTA; CDR2 reads FQGNSA. This CDR3 region has 20 residues. V was clipped by 2 bases and J by 2 bases; unmatched bases: 13. CDR3 sequence (DNA): TGTGCCAGCAGCTTAAAGGGCGGACAGGGGTTTGACCCCTATAATTCACCCCTCCACTTT. Translating it yields CASSLKGGQGFDPYNSPLHF.

This clonotype was seen at least ten times. The chain recombines TRBV28 with TRBJ2-2; D is uncertain. Trimming shortened V by 8 bases and J by 0 bases, and 4 bases separated the two germline ends. Germline V gene data show CDR1 as MDHEN and CDR2 as SYDVKM. The CDR3 is 12 residues long. CDR3 residues: CASLSNTGELFF. The CDR3 DNA reads TGTGCCAGCTTGTCGAACACCGGGGAGCTGTTTTTT. The full variable domain, completed using reference TRBV28 and TRBJ2-2, is DVKVTQSSRYLVKRTGEKVFLECVQDMDHENMFWYRQDPGLGLRLIYFSYDVKMKEKGDIPEGYSVSREKKERFSLILESASTNQTSMYLCASLSNTGELFFGEGSRLTVL.

This clonotype was counted many times. The chain carries TRBV12-5 and TRBJ1-3; 8 bases map to TRBD1. The germline V gene has CDR1 LGHNT and CDR2 FRNRAP. Trimming removed 1 base from V and 2 bases from J; junction bases left unmatched: 7. This CDR3 spans 17 amino acids. The chain's CDR3 is CASGLDRTGGAGNTIYF. Written as DNA, the CDR3 is TGTGCTAGTGGTTTGGATCGTACAGGGGGTGCTGGAAACACCATATATTTT.

This clonotype was seen ten or more times. The CDR3 DNA is TGTGCCAGCAGTTTCCGCAGAGTCTCAAATCAGCCCCAGCATTTT. Amino acids: CASSFRRVSNQPQHF. The chain joins TRBV28 to TRBJ1-5; no firm D call. This CDR3 contains 15 residues. The V gene's germline CDR1 is MDHEN and CDR2 SYDVKM. The germline V and J ends were trimmed by 3 bases and 4 bases, with 13 bases remaining between them.

Details on this clonotype: A much more abundant neighbour one base away suggests this may be a read error. The gene calls are TRBV24-1 and TRBJ1-2; D may be TRBD1 (5 bases). This CDR3 has 15 amino acids. From germline, CDR1 is KGHDR and CDR2 SFDVKD. The CDR3 DNA reads as TGTGCCACCCGTGACCGGGACTCCGAGGGCTATGGCTACACCTTC. It encodes CATRDRDSEGYGYTF.

This clonotype occurred many times. V and J are TRBV4-1 and TRBJ1-5; D not certain. With 5 bases removed from V and 5 bases from J, the gap between germline ends came to 13 bases. From germline, CDR1 is MGHRA and CDR2 YSYEKL. The CDR3 extends over 14 amino acids. Here the CDR3 reads CASSYISSDQPQHF. CDR3 coding DNA: TGCGCCAGCAGCTATATCTCTTCTGATCAGCCCCAGCATTTT.

This clonotype was picked up many times. The chain employs TRBV3-1 and TRBJ2-7; possible D gene TRBD1, 5 bases. Deletions cut 6 bases from V and 4 bases from J, with 13 bases between. CDR1 is LGHDT, CDR2 YNNKEL, per germline (reference sequence). The CDR3 spans 13 residues. The CDR3: CASSPTGAYEQYF. In nucleotides, the CDR3 is TGTGCCAGCAGTCCTACTGGGGCATACGAGCAGTACTTC.

This clonotype was recorded many times. V is TRBV27 and J is TRBJ1-6; D perhaps matches TRBD1 (6 bases). V shed 7 bases and J shed 8 bases, with 15 bases lying between them. The CDR3 is made up of 14 amino acids. The germline V gene encodes CDR1 MNHEY and CDR2 SMNVEV (reference sequence). The CDR3 DNA sequence: TGTGCCAGCAAGACAGGCCCTTGGGATTCACCCCTCCACTTT. Its translation is CASKTGPWDSPLHF.

This clonotype was observed a handful of times. The chain carries TRBV7-8 and TRBJ1-2; no clear D. Trimming cost V 5 bases and J 0 bases, with 13 bases left between them. Germline V gives CDR1 SGHVS, CDR2 FQNEAQ. The CDR3 covers 15 residues. The CDR3 DNA reads as TGTGCCAGCAGCGTTTATAACCGCCCTAACTATGGCTACACCTTC. This gives the protein CASSVYNRPNYGYTF.

This clonotype was observed a few times. The chain has TRBV20-1 and TRBJ2-7; D is perhaps TRBD1 (6 bases). V lost 0 bases to trimming and J lost 4 bases, with 13 bases between them. CDR3 length equals 14 residues. The germline gives CDR1 DFQATT, CDR2 SNEGSKA (reference sequence). CDR3 protein: CSARDRGQGYEQYF. In DNA form, the CDR3 reads TGCAGTGCTAGAGATCGCGGTCAGGGGTACGAGCAGTACTTC.

This clonotype was detected ten times or more. This chain joins TRBV29-1 and TRBJ2-7; D gene uncertain. The CDR3 extends over 12 amino acids. Germline loops: CDR1 SQVTM, CDR2 ANQGSEA. Trimming pared 4 bases from V and 2 bases from J, leaving 9 bases between. CDR3 nucleotide sequence: TGCAGCGTTGCAGTGCAAGCCTACGAGCAGTACTTC. Translated, it gives CSVAVQAYEQYF.

The chain joins TRBV11-3 to TRBJ1-6; 8 nucleotides line up with TRBD1. V shed 3 bases and J 1 base; nucleotides not matched to a gene: 8. CDR1 is SGHNT, CDR2 YENEEA, per germline. CDR3 size: 18 residues. The chain's CDR3 is CASSLTDRAESYNSPLHF. DNA for the CDR3: TGTGCCAGCAGCTTGACGGACAGGGCTGAATCCTATAATTCACCCCTCCACTTT.

This clonotype was seen at least ten times. The gene calls are TRBV11-2 and TRBJ2-7; D gene unclear. CDR3 size: 14 residues. CDR1 and CDR2 from the germline V gene are SGHAT and FQNNGV. V was trimmed by 5 bases and J by 6 bases, leaving 17 bases between them. The CDR3 reads CASSREGTYIEQYF. The DNA of the CDR3 is TGTGCCAGCAGCCGAGAAGGTACCTACATCGAGCAGTACTTC.

This clonotype came up many times. The rearrangement joins TRBV6-2 or TRBV6-3 to TRBJ2-6; 7 positions match TRBD1. This CDR3 region has 15 residues. Trimming took 2 bases from V and 5 from J; bases not matched to a gene: 3. The germline CDR1 and CDR2 sequences are MNHEY and SVGEGT. CDR3 protein: CASSYEGARANVLTF. The CDR3 nucleotides read TGTGCCAGCAGTTACGAGGGGGCTAGGGCCAACGTCCTGACTTTC.

The chain couples TRBV12-3 or TRBV12-4 to TRBJ1-1, with 7 bases fitting TRBD1. There are 12 residues in the CDR3. Trimming took 6 bases from V and 5 from J; bases not matched to a gene: 3. In DNA, the CDR3 is TGTGCCAGCAGAACGACAGGGACTGAAGCTTTCTTT. It specifies CASRTTGTEAFF.

A few counts support this clonotype. This chain joins TRBV4-1 and TRBJ1-5; TRBD1 matches 7 bases. V lost 4 bases to trimming and J lost 0 bases; unmatched junction nucleotides: 9. This CDR3 comprises 17 residues. The germline CDR1 and CDR2 sequences are MGHRA and YSYEKL. CDR3 residues: CASSPLTGYYSNQPQHF. CDR3 nucleotide sequence: TGCGCCAGCAGCCCATTGACAGGGTATTATAGCAATCAGCCCCAGCATTTT.

This clonotype was recorded at least ten times. The gene calls are TRBV19 and TRBJ1-1; TRBD1 agrees at 8 bases. CDR1 LNHDA and CDR2 SQIVND come from the germline V gene (reference sequence). This CDR3 is 15 amino acids long. With 6 bases clipped from V and 0 bases from J, the junction kept 6 bases outside the gene matches. The chain's CDR3 is CASRGTGFMNTEAFF. The CDR3 bases are TGTGCCAGTAGGGGGACAGGCTTCATGAACACTGAAGCTTTCTTT.

This clonotype was picked up many times. The gene calls are TRBV20-1 and TRBJ2-2; 10 bases match TRBD2. The germline CDR1 and CDR2 sequences are DFQATT and SNEGSKA (reference sequence). J lost 0 bases, V lost 0 bases, and 4 bases had no gene match. The CDR3 length is 17 residues. CDR3 in amino acids: CSARDSTSGTNTGELFF. CDR3 nucleotide sequence: TGCAGTGCTAGAGATAGTACTAGCGGGACGAACACCGGGGAGCTGTTTTTT.

This clonotype occurred a few times. The junction departs from the called germline gene at one end, perhaps through a read error. The rearrangement uses TRBV29-1 and TRBJ2-4; 8 nucleotides align to TRBD1. This CDR3 comprises 15 residues. In germline, CDR1 is SQVTM, CDR2 ANQGSEA. The CDR3 reads CSVGARTGSANIKYF. The CDR3 DNA reads as TGCAGCGTCGGGGCCCGGACAGGGAGCGCAAACATTAAGTACTTC.

At least ten counts were recorded for this clonotype. The chain uses TRBV7-2 and TRBJ2-5, with unresolved D. This CDR3 has 14 residues. Trimming pared 2 bases from V and 0 bases from J, leaving 7 bases between. Germline lookup yields CDR1 SGHTA and CDR2 FQGNSA. The CDR3 loop is CASSLSTYQETQYF. CDR3 sequence (DNA): TGTGCCAGCAGCTTAAGCACATACCAAGAGACCCAGTACTTC.

This clonotype appeared many times. J is TRBJ1-2 and V is TRBV6-4; weak D call: TRBD1 (6 bases). V was trimmed by 6 bases and J by 0 bases, leaving 29 bases between them. This CDR3 is 20 amino acids long. CDR1 and CDR2 (germline): MRHNA, SNTAGT. This CDR3 is CASRGDPRGTRAPSNYGYTF. CDR3 nucleotide sequence: TGTGCCAGCAGGGGAGATCCGCGGGGGACACGGGCGCCTTCTAACTATGGCTACACCTTC.

In regard to this clonotype: A read error is possible here, since a much larger clone lies one base away. CDR3 sequence: CASSWSTGSSRGYTF. CDR3 nucleotides: TGCGCCAGCAGCTGGTCGACAGGGAGCTCGCGTGGCTACACCTTC. The gene calls are TRBV5-1 and TRBJ1-2; 7 nucleotides agree with TRBD1. Germline assignment: CDR1 SGHRS and CDR2 YFSETQ. There are 15 residues in the CDR3. Trimming took 3 bases from V and 7 from J; bases not matched to a gene: 12.